Below are 2 T cell receptor beta chains sequenced from a single sample in a study of T cell responses to AZD1222 COVID-19 vaccine. Profiling relied on immunoSEQ multiplex PCR, and the TCRdb table lists in-frame clones only, not all of them. The repertoire holds more than 250,000 clones, with about 92% as singletons. This specimen was peripheral blood, taken on day 0 of AZD1222 vaccination. These receptors all stem from an adult in good health.

V gene TRBV5-6 combines with J gene TRBJ1-2, with D maybe TRBD1 (5 bases). Germline CDR1 SGHDT, CDR2 YYEEEE. The CDR3 consists of 16 residues. Trimming cost V 1 base and J 4 bases, with 17 bases left between them. The CDR3 DNA reads TGTGCCAGCAGCTTGAAGCTTAGTGGCAGGGCCTATGGCTACACCTTC. Translated, it gives CASSLKLSGRAYGYTF.

The gene calls are TRBV9 and TRBJ2-5; unclear D gene. In germline, CDR1 is SGDLS, CDR2 YYNGEE. The CDR3 length is 14 residues. Trimming took off 4 bases at V and 1 base at J, with 11 bases between the two ends. This CDR3 is CASSLRPVQETQYF. The DNA for the CDR3 is TGTGCCAGCAGCCTTCGACCCGTCCAAGAGACCCAGTACTTC. The full variable domain, with the rest looked up from reference TRBV9 and TRBJ2-5, is DSGVTQTPKHLITATGQRVTLRCSPRSGDLSVYWYQQSLDQGLQFLIQYYNGEERAKGNILERFSAQQFPDLHSELNLSSLELGDSALYFCASSLRPVQETQYFGPGTRLLVL.